The 28 T cell receptor beta chains below all came from one sample that was sequenced in a study of vaccination and CD4 T cells after COVID-19. Cultured CD4+ T cells had their DNA profiled by the Oncomine TCR Beta short-read assay. TCRdb reprocessed the PCR reads via MiXCR and lists one record per CDR3 protein. The top ten clones hold more than 12% of a sample with over 12,000 distinct CDR3 sequences, over 45% of them seen once. Their antigen targets remain unknown. The treatment was: approximately nine-day PBMC culture with coronavirus spike peptide pools or control peptides (ViraFEST assay). Source material: CD4+ T cells from blood, cultured in vitro. Receptor source: a human donor who had recovered from COVID-19.

The chain carries TRBV10-1 and TRBJ2-7, with D perhaps TRBD1 or TRBD2 (5 bases each). Per germline, CDR1 WNHNN and CDR2 SYGVQD (reference sequence). V lost 0 bases and J 3 bases, leaving 9 bases between the germline ends. There are 14 residues in the CDR3. CDR3 sequence reads: CASSESAGSYEQYF. The CDR3 DNA reads as TGCGCCAGCAGTGAGTCCGCAGGGAGCTACGAGCAGTACTTC.

The V call is TRBV19, the J call TRBJ2-1, with D unresolved. The CDR3 length is 13 residues. Germline V gene lookup returns CDR1 LNHDA and CDR2 SQIVND (reference sequence). V lost 3 bases and J 10 bases, leaving 13 bases between the germline ends. The DNA for the CDR3 is TGTGCCAGTAGTATTGACCGCGACTTGGAGCAGTTCTTC. Translating it yields CASSIDRDLEQFF.

This clonotype was recorded a few times. V gene TRBV2 combines with J gene TRBJ1-5; the match to TRBD1 covers 8 bases. Germline V gene sequence: CDR1 SNHLY, CDR2 FYNNEI. The CDR3 has 13 residues. The V and J ends lost 6 bases and 7 bases, in that order; junction bases with no gene match: 5. CDR3 nucleotides: TGTGCCAGCAGCCTCGGACAGGGCCAGCCCCAGCATTTT. It specifies CASSLGQGQPQHF.

The chain uses TRBV3-1 and TRBJ1-2, with D unresolved. Germline-derived CDR1 and CDR2 are LGHDT and YNNKEL (reference sequence). V lost 5 bases, J lost 4 bases, and 11 bases lay in between. The CDR3 loop spans 13 amino acids. CDR3 sequence: CASSNRDPYGYTF. CDR3 nucleotide sequence: TGTGCCAGCAGCAACCGGGATCCCTATGGCTACACCTTC.

The chain employs TRBV19 and TRBJ2-3, with D unclear. Germline V lookup: CDR1 LNHDA, CDR2 SQIVND (reference sequence). This CDR3 has 11 amino acids. The V end lost 4 bases, the J end lost 6 bases, and 5 bases lay between the germline ends. The CDR3 loop reads CASSTMDTQYF. The CDR3 DNA sequence: TGTGCCAGTAGTACCATGGATACGCAGTATTTT.

This clonotype was seen a few times. The V and J genes are TRBV19 and TRBJ1-2; no definite D call. The CDR3 loop spans 13 amino acids. Trimming removed 1 base from V and 5 bases from J, with 8 bases in between. Germline V CDR1 and CDR2: LNHDA, SQIVND (reference sequence). The CDR3 loop reads CASSIVPPYGYTF. CDR3 sequence (DNA): TGTGCCAGTAGTATAGTTCCCCCATATGGCTACACCTTC.

The genes are TRBV6-2 or TRBV6-3 and TRBJ1-2; D perhaps matches TRBD1 (5 bases). Looked up from germline, CDR1 is MNHEY and CDR2 is SVGEGT. V was shortened by 2 bases and J by 1 base, with 5 bases between the two germline ends. This CDR3 has 13 amino acids. As DNA, the CDR3 is TGTGCCAGCAGTTACGACAGTAACTATGGCTACACCTTC. Residues: CASSYDSNYGYTF.

The rearrangement links TRBV5-1 to TRBJ2-3; 8 bases map to TRBD2. The CDR3 loop spans 15 amino acids. Germline V gives CDR1 SGHRS, CDR2 YFSETQ. V shed 8 bases, J shed 5 bases, and the junction held 13 bases outside the gene matches. The CDR3 reads CASSGTGGGVDTQYF. Here the CDR3 DNA reads TGCGCCAGTAGCGGGACGGGAGGGGGGGTAGATACGCAGTATTTT.

V is TRBV10-3 and J is TRBJ1-1; no reliable D call. Trimming shortened V by 0 bases and J by 2 bases, and 10 bases separated the two germline ends. Germline assignment: CDR1 ENHRY and CDR2 SYGVKD. The CDR3 sequence is 15 residues long. The CDR3 spells CAISESILKNTEAFF. CDR3 nucleotide sequence: TGTGCCATCAGTGAGTCGATCCTAAAAAACACTGAAGCTTTCTTT.

The rearrangement joins TRBV7-2 to TRBJ1-1; weak D call: TRBD1 (6 bases). The germline gives CDR1 SGHTA, CDR2 FQGNSA. This CDR3 spans 14 amino acids. The V gene lost 4 bases and the J gene lost 2 bases, with 11 bases spanning the gap. CDR3 DNA sequence: TGTGCCAGCAGCTACCGAGGGGGAAACACTGAAGCTTTCTTT. This gives the protein CASSYRGGNTEAFF.

This clonotype has more than one count but fewer than ten. This chain links TRBV20-1 with TRBJ2-3; 9 nucleotides agree with TRBD2. Germline V gene sequence: CDR1 DFQATT, CDR2 SNEGSKA (reference sequence). V shed 0 bases and J 6 bases; nucleotides not matched to a gene: 7. The CDR3 extends over 15 amino acids. The CDR3 DNA sequence: TGCAGTGCTAGAGACGGTAGCGGGAGCTTCGATACGCAGTATTTT. Protein product: CSARDGSGSFDTQYF.

This clonotype was detected a few times. The V call is TRBV28, the J call TRBJ1-2; D not certain. Trimming cost V 2 bases and J 4 bases, with 8 bases left between them. This CDR3 region has 13 residues. The germline V gene encodes CDR1 MDHEN and CDR2 SYDVKM. DNA for the CDR3: TGTGCCAGCAGTTTAATGGGATCCTATGGCTACACCTTC. As protein: CASSLMGSYGYTF.

The chain links TRBV19 to TRBJ1-5; 7 nucleotides align to TRBD1. V gave up 6 bases and J gave up 0 bases; unmatched junction bases: 5. Germline V gene lookup returns CDR1 LNHDA and CDR2 SQIVND (reference sequence). The CDR3 covers 15 residues. The CDR3 DNA reads as TGTGCCAGTAGCCGAACAGGGGATAGCAATCAGCCCCAGCATTTT. The encoded protein is CASSRTGDSNQPQHF.

J is TRBJ2-1 and V is TRBV5-4; 7 nucleotides agree with TRBD2. The CDR3 is 15 amino acids. Looked up from germline, CDR1 is SGHNT and CDR2 is YYREEE (reference sequence). J gave up 2 bases and V 0 bases, and 2 bases lay outside the gene matches. CDR3 nucleotide sequence: TGTGCCAGCAGCTTGGACGGGAGGCCCTACAATGAGCAGTTCTTC. The encoded protein is CASSLDGRPYNEQFF.

V is TRBV27 and J is TRBJ2-7; the D call may be TRBD1 or TRBD2 (5 bases each). The CDR3 has 17 residues. Trimming pared 3 bases from V and 4 bases from J, leaving 22 bases between. Germline CDR1 and CDR2: MNHEY and SMNVEV (reference sequence). The CDR3 loop is CASSFRAPEGRRYEQYF. The CDR3 DNA is TGTGCCAGCAGTTTCCGAGCTCCCGAGGGGCGCCGGTACGAGCAGTACTTC.

In its sample, this clonotype was seen a few times. The chain combines TRBV12-3 or TRBV12-4 with TRBJ1-1; possibly TRBD1 for D (5 bases). Trimming removed 5 bases from V and 10 bases from J, with 11 bases in between. CDR3 size: 11 residues. The CDR3 region has the DNA TGTGCCAGCAGTATAGGGGAGGGAGCTTTCTTT. Its protein is CASSIGEGAFF.

The J gene is TRBJ2-7, the V gene TRBV24-1, with 11 bases aligning to TRBD1. V was pared by 4 bases and J by 2 bases, with 9 bases of the junction left unmatched. CDR1 and CDR2 (germline): KGHDR, SFDVKD. The length of the CDR3 is 17 residues. In DNA, the CDR3 is TGTGCCACCAGTGAGGGGACGGGGACAGGGGGACCCTACGAGCAGTACTTC. Protein sequence: CATSEGTGTGGPYEQYF.

As regards this clonotype: A junction boundary mismatches the germline segment, possibly from a read error. The genes are TRBV15 and TRBJ1-1; D possibly corresponds to TRBD1 (6 bases). Germline V gives CDR1 LNHNV, CDR2 YYDKDF (reference sequence). CDR3 size: 13 residues. DNA of the CDR3: TGTGTCACCAGCAGAGCGGACAGCCGCGAAGCTTTCTTT. This sequence encodes CVTSRADSREAFF.

V usage is TRBV10-3 and J usage is TRBJ2-2, with 7 bases matching TRBD2. Germline V gene data show CDR1 as ENHRY and CDR2 as SYGVKD. CDR3 size: 14 residues. V lost 11 bases, J lost 4 bases, and 10 bases stayed unmatched. CDR3 amino acids: CAARGRVGTGELFF. In DNA form, the CDR3 reads TGTGCCGCCCGGGGGAGGGTAGGCACCGGGGAGCTGTTTTTT.

The table lists this clonotype with a few counts. The chain combines TRBV12-3 or TRBV12-4 with TRBJ1-2; no firm D call. The CDR3 contains 13 residues. The V end was cut by 2 bases, the J end by 4 bases, with 8 bases between. The CDR3 region has the DNA TGTGCCAGCAGTTTACTCATAACCTATGGCTACACCTTC. As protein: CASSLLITYGYTF.

This clonotype has just one count. The V gene is TRBV20-1, the J gene TRBJ2-5; 11 bases are shared with TRBD2. The CDR3 totals 14 residues. Per germline, CDR1 DFQATT and CDR2 SNEGSKA (reference sequence). V was pared by 7 bases and J by 6 bases, with 10 bases of the junction left unmatched. The CDR3 sequence is CSGAGTSGRQTQYF. CDR3 bases: TGCAGTGGTGCCGGGACTAGCGGTCGACAGACCCAGTACTTC.

The rearrangement uses TRBV6-1 and TRBJ1-1; 7 nucleotides match TRBD1. Per germline, CDR1 MNHNS and CDR2 SASEGT. The CDR3 loop spans 14 amino acids. With V trimmed by 0 bases and J by 11 bases, 9 bases remained unmatched. The CDR3 nucleotides read TGTGCCAGCAGTGAAGCTGTGTGGGCAGGGGGGGCTTTCTTT. This translates into CASSEAVWAGGAFF.

The rearrangement links TRBV19 to TRBJ2-3; 8 bases are shared with TRBD2. Germline V lookup: CDR1 LNHDA, CDR2 SQIVND (reference sequence). V lost 5 bases to trimming and J lost 2 bases; unmatched junction nucleotides: 6. The CDR3 loop spans 15 amino acids. This chain's CDR3 is CASSLRAGVTDTQYF. CDR3 DNA: TGTGCCAGTAGTCTCCGAGCGGGAGTCACAGATACGCAGTATTTT.

The chain has TRBV28 and TRBJ1-2; weak D call: TRBD1 (6 bases). The germline gives CDR1 MDHEN, CDR2 SYDVKM. The CDR3 covers 14 residues. V dropped 6 bases and J dropped 2 bases, with 13 bases sitting between them. The DNA for the CDR3 is TGTGCCAGCAGGCTATACCAGGGGAACTATGGCTACACCTTC. This gives the protein CASRLYQGNYGYTF.

V is TRBV7-8 and J is TRBJ2-1; D remains unclear. The CDR3 runs to 12 residues. Trimming stripped 6 bases from V and 4 bases from J, with 7 bases between. The germline gives CDR1 SGHVS, CDR2 FQNEAQ. CDR3 bases: TGTGCCAGCAGGGGCCGATACAATGAGCAGTTCTTC. Its translation is CASRGRYNEQFF. Based on the CDR3 plus reference TRBV7-8 and TRBJ2-1, the full variable domain is GAGVSQSPRYKVAKRGQDVALRCDPISGHVSLFWYQQALGQGPEFLTYFQNEAQLDKSGLPSDRFFAERPEGSVSTLKIQRTQQEDSAVYLCASRGRYNEQFFGPGTRLTVL.

Comment on this clonotype: This clone may be a read error of a much larger clone one base away. This chain uses TRBV6-5 with TRBJ2-7; TRBD2 is a possible D gene (7 bases). V dropped 6 bases and J dropped 9 bases, with 21 bases sitting between them. This CDR3 comprises 14 residues. Per the germline V gene, CDR1 is MNHEY and CDR2 is SVGAGI. The CDR3 loop reads CASSYGGLQDGQYF. In DNA, the CDR3 is TGTGCCAGCAGCTACGGGGGGCTTCAGGACGGGCAGTACTTC.

This chain links TRBV6-1 with TRBJ2-1; TRBD2 agrees at 7 bases. The CDR3 contains 13 residues. V was clipped by 3 bases and J by 10 bases; unmatched bases: 6. In germline, CDR1 is MNHNS, CDR2 SASEGT. CDR3 DNA sequence: TGTGCCAGCAGTGATTTGGAGGGAGGGGAGCAGTTCTTC. Its protein is CASSDLEGGEQFF.

This chain joins TRBV20-1 and TRBJ2-5, with 15 bases aligning to TRBD2. Trimming cost V 0 bases and J 4 bases; bases outside gene matches: 6. The CDR3 sequence is 17 residues long. The germline V gene has CDR1 DFQATT and CDR2 SNEGSKA (reference sequence). CDR3 nucleotides: TGCAGTGCTAGAGACTACCGGACTAGCGGGAGGGGAGAGACCCAGTACTTC. This gives the protein CSARDYRTSGRGETQYF.